This T cell receptor beta chain was found in a study of OX40 agonist ivuxolimab in advanced cancers. Here immunoSEQ multiplex PCR was the method, and the copy in TCRdb shows in-frame clones only, minus some. The table shows approximately 94,000 clones, with around 93% occurring only once. The CDR3 loop spans 15 amino acids. CDR1 and CDR2 (germline): SNHLY, FYNNEI. The V and J ends lost 3 bases and 0 bases respectively, with 12 bases between them. In its sample, this clone was seen once. This sequence originates from an adult with an advanced solid tumor such as melanoma, head and neck, liver or kidney cancer. Here the sequenced sample was CD4+ or CD8+ T cells sorted from blood, taken in a trial of the OX40 agonist ivuxolimab. The rearrangement joins TRBV2 to TRBJ2-7; D gene uncertain. As DNA, the CDR3 is TGTGCCAGCAGTGACTTGCGGTTAGGCTCCTACGAGCAGTACTTC. It is translated as CASSDLRLGSYEQYF.